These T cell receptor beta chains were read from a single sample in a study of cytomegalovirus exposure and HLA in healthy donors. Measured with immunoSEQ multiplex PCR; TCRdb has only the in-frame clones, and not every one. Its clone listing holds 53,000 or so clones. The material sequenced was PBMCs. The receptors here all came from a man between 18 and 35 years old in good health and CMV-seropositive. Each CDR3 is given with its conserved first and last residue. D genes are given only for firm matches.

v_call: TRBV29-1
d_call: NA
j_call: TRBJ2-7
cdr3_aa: CSVEGQSYEQYF
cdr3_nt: TGCAGCGTTGAAGGACAGTCCTACGAGCAGTACTTC

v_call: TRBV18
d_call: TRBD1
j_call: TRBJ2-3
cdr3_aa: CASSRSRDRGRYTQYF
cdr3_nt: TGTGCCAGCTCACGATCGAGGGACAGGGGGCGGTATACGCAGTATTTT

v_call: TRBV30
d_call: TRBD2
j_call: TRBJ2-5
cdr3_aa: CAWTPPGGSQETQYF
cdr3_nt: TGTGCCTGGACTCCCCCGGGCGGGAGCCAAGAGACCCAGTACTTC

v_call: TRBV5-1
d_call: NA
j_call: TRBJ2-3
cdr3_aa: CASSLVGDSSTDTQYF
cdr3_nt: TGCGCCAGCAGCTTGGTTGGAGACTCTAGCACAGATACGCAGTATTTT

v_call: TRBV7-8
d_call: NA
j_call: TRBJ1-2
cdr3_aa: CASSFGGEGYGYTF
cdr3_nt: TGTGCCAGCAGCTTTGGGGGCGAGGGTTATGGCTACACCTTC

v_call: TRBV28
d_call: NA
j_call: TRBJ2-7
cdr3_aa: CASSFPGLRSYEQYF
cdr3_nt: TGTGCCAGCAGTTTCCCGGGACTCCGCTCCTACGAGCAGTACTTC

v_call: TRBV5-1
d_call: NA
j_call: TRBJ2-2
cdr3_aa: CASRRGTETNTGELFF
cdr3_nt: TGCGCCAGCCGGAGGGGAACAGAAACGAACACCGGGGAGCTGTTTTTT

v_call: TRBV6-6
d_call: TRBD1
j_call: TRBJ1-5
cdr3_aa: CASSYSDRAYQPQHF
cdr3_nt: TGTGCCAGCAGTTACTCTGACAGGGCTTATCAGCCCCAGCATTTT

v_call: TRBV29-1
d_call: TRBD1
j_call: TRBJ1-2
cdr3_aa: CSARPGTGSYGYTF
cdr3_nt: TGCAGCGCCCGTCCCGGGACAGGGTCTTATGGCTACACCTTC

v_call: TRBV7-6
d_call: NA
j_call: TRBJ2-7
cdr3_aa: CASSPTVTLTYEQYF
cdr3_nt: TGTGCCAGCAGTCCGACAGTTACACTAACCTACGAGCAGTACTTC

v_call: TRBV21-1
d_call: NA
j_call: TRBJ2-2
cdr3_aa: CASSKAASGRYTGELFF
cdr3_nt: TGTGCCAGCAGCAAAGCTGCGAGCGGGAGATACACCGGGGAGCTGTTTTTT

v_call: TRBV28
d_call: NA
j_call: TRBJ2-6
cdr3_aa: CASSSPRGPSSSGANVLTF
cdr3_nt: TGTGCCAGCAGTTCGCCGCGGGGCCCCTCTAGCTCTGGGGCCAACGTCCTGACTTTC

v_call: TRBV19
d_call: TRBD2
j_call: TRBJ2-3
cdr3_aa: CASVPGRGGTQYF
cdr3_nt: TGTGCCAGTGTCCCGGGACGGGGGGGAACGCAGTATTTT

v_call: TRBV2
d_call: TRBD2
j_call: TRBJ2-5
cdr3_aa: CASSERSGREETQYF
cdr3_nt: TGTGCCAGCAGTGAGAGGAGCGGGAGAGAAGAGACCCAGTACTTC

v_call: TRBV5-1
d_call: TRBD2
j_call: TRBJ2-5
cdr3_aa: CASTAGGRETQYF
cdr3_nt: TGCGCCAGCACAGCGGGAGGGCGGGAGACCCAGTACTTC

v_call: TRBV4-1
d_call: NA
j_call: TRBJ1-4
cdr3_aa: CASSQAGLGEKLFF
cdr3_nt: TGCGCCAGCAGCCAAGCAGGGCTAGGTGAAAAACTGTTTTTT

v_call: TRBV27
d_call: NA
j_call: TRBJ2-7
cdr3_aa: CASSLSTESAYEQYF
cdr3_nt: TGTGCCAGCAGTTTATCGACAGAATCTGCCTACGAGCAGTACTTC

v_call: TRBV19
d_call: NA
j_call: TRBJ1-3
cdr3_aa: CASSIAYSGNTIYF
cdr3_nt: TGTGCCAGTAGTATCGCCTATTCTGGAAACACCATATATTTT

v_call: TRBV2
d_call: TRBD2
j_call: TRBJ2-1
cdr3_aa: CASRRASGYNEQFF
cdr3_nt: TGTGCCAGTAGACGGGCTAGCGGGTACAATGAGCAGTTCTTC

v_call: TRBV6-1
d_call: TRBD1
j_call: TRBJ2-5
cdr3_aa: CASFLTGVGETQYF
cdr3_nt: TGTGCCAGTTTTCTGACAGGGGTAGGGGAGACCCAGTACTTC

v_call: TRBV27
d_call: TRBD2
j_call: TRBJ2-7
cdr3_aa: CASSLGLAGDNEQYF
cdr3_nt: TGTGCCAGCAGTTTGGGACTAGCGGGAGACAACGAGCAGTACTTC

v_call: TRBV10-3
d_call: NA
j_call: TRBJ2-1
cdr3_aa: CAISLEGSSYNEQFF
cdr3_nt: TGTGCCATCAGTCTCGAGGGAAGCTCCTACAATGAGCAGTTCTTC

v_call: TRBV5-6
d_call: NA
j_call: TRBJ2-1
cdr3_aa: CASSLGALNEQFF
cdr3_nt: TGTGCCAGCAGCTTGGGGGCCCTAAATGAGCAGTTCTTC

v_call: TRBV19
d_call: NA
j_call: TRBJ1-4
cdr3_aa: CASTVTADNEKLFF
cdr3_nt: TGTGCCAGTACCGTGACAGCCGATAATGAAAAACTGTTTTTT

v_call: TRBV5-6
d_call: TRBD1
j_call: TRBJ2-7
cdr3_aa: CASSYGTGGYEQYF
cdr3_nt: TGTGCCAGCAGCTACGGGACAGGGGGGTACGAGCAGTACTTC

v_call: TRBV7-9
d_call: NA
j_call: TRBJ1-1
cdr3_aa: CASSSELKGAFF
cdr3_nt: TGTGCCAGCAGCTCGGAGCTGAAAGGAGCTTTCTTT

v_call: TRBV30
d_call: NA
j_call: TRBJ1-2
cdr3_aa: CAWREGRNYGYTF
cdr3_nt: TGTGCCTGGAGAGAGGGCCGAAACTATGGCTACACCTTC

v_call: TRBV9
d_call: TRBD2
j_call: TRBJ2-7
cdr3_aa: CASSSGSRYEQYF
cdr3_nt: TGTGCCAGCAGCAGCGGGAGTCGGTACGAGCAGTACTTC

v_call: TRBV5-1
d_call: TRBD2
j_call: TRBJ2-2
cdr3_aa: CASSLVLAGDTGELFF
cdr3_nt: TGCGCCAGCAGCTTGGTACTAGCGGGAGACACCGGGGAGCTGTTTTTT

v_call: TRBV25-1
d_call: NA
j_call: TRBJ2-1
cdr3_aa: CASSADRYNEQFF
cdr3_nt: TGTGCCAGCAGTGCGGACAGATACAATGAGCAGTTCTTC

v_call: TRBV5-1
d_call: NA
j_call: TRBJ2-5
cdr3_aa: CASSLTREETQYF
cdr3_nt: TGCGCCAGCAGCTTAACCCGGGAAGAGACCCAGTACTTC

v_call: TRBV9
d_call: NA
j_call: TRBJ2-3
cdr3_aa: CASSLIEGESTDTQYF
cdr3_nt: TGTGCCAGCAGCCTCATCGAGGGGGAGTCCACAGATACGCAGTATTTT

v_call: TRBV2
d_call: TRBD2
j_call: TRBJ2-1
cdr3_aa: CASSEGLAGGGNEQFF
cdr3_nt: TGTGCCAGCAGTGAAGGGCTGGCGGGAGGTGGCAATGAGCAGTTCTTC

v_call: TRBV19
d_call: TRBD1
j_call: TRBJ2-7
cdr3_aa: CASGTGPYEQYF
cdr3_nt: TGTGCCAGCGGGACAGGGCCCTACGAGCAGTACTTC

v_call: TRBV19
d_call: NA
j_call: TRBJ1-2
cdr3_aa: CASSIGLGGAHYGYTF
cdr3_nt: TGTGCCAGTAGTATCGGTTTAGGGGGGGCCCACTATGGCTACACCTTC

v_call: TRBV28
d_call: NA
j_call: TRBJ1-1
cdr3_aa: CASSLYLPFYEAFF
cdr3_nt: TGTGCCAGCAGCCTTTACCTCCCCTTCTATGAAGCTTTCTTT

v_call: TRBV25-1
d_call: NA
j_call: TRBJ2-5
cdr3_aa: CASSDTPLGTQYF
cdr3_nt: TGTGCCAGCAGTGACACCCCACTAGGGACCCAGTACTTC

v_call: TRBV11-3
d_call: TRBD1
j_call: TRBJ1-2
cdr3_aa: CASSPSGQLNYGYTF
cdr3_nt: TGTGCCAGCAGCCCATCGGGACAGCTTAACTATGGCTACACCTTC

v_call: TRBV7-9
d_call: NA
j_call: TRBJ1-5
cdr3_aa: CASSIKSQPQHF
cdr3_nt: TGTGCCAGCAGCATAAAGAGTCAGCCCCAGCATTTT

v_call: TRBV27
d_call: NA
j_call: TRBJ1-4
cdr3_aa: CASSLYSEREKLFF
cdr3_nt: TGTGCCAGCAGTTTATACAGTGAAAGGGAAAAACTGTTTTTT

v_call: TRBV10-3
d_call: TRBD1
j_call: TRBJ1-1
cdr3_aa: CAISGTGGKNTEAFF
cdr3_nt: TGTGCCATCAGTGGCACAGGGGGCAAGAACACTGAAGCTTTCTTT

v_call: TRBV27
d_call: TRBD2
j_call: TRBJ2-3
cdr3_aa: CASGREGGTQYF
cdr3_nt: TGTGCCAGCGGGAGGGAGGGCGGTACGCAGTATTTT

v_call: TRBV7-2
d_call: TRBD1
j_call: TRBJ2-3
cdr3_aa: CASSLGQGNTQYF
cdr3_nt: TGTGCCAGCAGCTTAGGACAGGGCAATACGCAGTATTTT

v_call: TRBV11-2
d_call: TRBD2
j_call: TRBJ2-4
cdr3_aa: CASSLDSASGSLTLNIQYF
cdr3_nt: TGTGCCAGCAGCTTAGACTCGGCTAGCGGGAGTTTAACGTTAAACATTCAGTACTTC

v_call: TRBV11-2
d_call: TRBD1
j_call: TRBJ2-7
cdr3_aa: CASSSQGYEQYF
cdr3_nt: TGTGCCAGCAGCTCACAGGGGTACGAGCAGTACTTC

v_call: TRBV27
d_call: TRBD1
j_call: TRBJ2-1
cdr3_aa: CASSLTDRGRSHEQFF
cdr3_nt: TGTGCCAGCAGTTTAACCGACAGGGGGCGCAGCCATGAGCAGTTCTTC

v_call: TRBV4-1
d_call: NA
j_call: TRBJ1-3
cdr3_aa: CASSQEWTPPSGNTIYF
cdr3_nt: TGCGCCAGCAGCCAGGAATGGACTCCCCCCTCTGGAAACACCATATATTTT

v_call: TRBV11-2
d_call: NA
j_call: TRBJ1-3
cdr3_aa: CACTRWSSGNTIYF
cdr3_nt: TGTGCCTGCACTAGGTGGAGTTCTGGAAACACCATATATTTT

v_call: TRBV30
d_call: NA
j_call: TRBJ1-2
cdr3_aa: CAWGEYGYTF
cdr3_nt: TGTGCCTGGGGAGAATATGGCTACACCTTC

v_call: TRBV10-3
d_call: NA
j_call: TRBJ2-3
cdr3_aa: CAISESASAPDTQYF
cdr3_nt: TGTGCCATCAGTGAGTCCGCTAGCGCACCAGATACGCAGTATTTT

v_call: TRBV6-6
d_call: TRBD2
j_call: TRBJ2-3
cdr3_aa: CASSGRASDTQYF
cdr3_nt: TGTGCCAGCAGCGGGAGGGCCTCGGATACGCAGTATTTT